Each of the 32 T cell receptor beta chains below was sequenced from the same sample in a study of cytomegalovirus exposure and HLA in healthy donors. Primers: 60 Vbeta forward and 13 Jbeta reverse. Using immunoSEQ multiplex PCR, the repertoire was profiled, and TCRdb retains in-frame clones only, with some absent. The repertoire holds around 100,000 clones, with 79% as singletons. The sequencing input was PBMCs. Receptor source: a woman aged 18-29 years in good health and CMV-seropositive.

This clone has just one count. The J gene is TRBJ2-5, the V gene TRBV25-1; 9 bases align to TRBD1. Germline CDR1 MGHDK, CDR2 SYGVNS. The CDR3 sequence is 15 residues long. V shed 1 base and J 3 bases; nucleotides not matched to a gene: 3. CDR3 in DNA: TGTGCCAGCAGTGAATCTGGGACAGGGAAAGAGACCCAGTACTTC. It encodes CASSESGTGKETQYF.

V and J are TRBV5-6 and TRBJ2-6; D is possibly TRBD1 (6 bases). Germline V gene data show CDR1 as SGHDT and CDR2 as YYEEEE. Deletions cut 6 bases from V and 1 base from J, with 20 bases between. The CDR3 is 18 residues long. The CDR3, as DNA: TGTGCCAGCACCATTGGGGGCCAGGGGATTTCTGGGGCCAACGTCCTGACTTTC. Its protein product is CASTIGGQGISGANVLTF.

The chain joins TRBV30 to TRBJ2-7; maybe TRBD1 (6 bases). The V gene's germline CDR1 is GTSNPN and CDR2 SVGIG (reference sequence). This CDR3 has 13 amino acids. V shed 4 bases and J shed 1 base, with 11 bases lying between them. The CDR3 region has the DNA TGTGCCTGGACCAGTGGACAGTCCTACGAGCAGTACTTC. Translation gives CAWTSGQSYEQYF.

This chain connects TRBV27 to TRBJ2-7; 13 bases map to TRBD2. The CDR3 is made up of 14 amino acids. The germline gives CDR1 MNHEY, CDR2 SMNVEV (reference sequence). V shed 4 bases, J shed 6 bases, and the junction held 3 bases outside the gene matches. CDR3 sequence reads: CASSSGTSGVEQYF. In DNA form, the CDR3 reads TGTGCCAGCAGTTCAGGGACTAGCGGGGTCGAGCAGTACTTC.

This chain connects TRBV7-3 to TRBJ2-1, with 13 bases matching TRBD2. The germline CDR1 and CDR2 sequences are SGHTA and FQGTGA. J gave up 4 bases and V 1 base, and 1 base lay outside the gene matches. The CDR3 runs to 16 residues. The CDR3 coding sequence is TGTGCCAGCAGCTTAAGACTAGCGGGGGGTTACAATGAGCAGTTCTTC. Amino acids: CASSLRLAGGYNEQFF.

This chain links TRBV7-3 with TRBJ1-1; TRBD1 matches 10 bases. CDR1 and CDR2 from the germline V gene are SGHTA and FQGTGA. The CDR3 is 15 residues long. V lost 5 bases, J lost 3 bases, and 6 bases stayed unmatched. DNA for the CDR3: TGTGCCAGCAGCGGAAGGACAGGGGGACACACTGAAGCTTTCTTT. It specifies CASSGRTGGHTEAFF.

In nucleotides, the CDR3 is TGTGCCAGCCAAACTATCAATGAGCAGTTCTTC. Translated, it gives CASQTINEQFF. The chain has TRBV6-5 and TRBJ2-1; D is unresolved. V gave up 8 bases and J gave up 6 bases, with 8 bases separating them. The CDR3 consists of 11 residues. The V gene's germline CDR1 is MNHEY and CDR2 SVGAGI.

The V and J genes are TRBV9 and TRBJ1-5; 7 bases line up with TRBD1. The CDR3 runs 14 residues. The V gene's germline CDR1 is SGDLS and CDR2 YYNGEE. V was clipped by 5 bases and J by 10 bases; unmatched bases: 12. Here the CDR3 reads CASSSGQEAHPQHF. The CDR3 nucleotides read TGTGCCAGCAGTTCCGGACAGGAGGCCCACCCCCAGCATTTT.

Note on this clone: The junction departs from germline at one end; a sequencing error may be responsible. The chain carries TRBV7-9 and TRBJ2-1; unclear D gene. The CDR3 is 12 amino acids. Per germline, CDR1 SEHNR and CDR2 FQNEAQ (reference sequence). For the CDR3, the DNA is TGTTCCAGCAGGTTCTCGGTCGATGAGCAGTTCTTC. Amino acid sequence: CSSRFSVDEQFF.

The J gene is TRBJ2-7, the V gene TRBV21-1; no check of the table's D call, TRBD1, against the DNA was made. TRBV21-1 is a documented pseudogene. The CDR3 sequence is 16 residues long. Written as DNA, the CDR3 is TGTGCCAGCAGCAAAGGGTCAGGACAGGGTCCCTACGAGCAGTACTTC. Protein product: CASSKGSGQGPYEQYF.

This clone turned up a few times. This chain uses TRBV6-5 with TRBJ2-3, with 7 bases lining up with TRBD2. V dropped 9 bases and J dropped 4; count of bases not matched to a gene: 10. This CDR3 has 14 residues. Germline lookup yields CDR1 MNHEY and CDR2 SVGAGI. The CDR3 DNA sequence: TGTGCCAGTGGTCGGGGGGACGGGTCAGATACGCAGTATTTT. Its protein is CASGRGDGSDTQYF.

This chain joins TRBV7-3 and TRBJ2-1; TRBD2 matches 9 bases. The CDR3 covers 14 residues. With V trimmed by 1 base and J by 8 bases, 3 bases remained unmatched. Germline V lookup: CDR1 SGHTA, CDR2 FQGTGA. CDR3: CASSLNSGSDEQFF. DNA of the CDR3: TGTGCCAGCAGCTTAAATAGCGGGAGCGATGAGCAGTTCTTC.

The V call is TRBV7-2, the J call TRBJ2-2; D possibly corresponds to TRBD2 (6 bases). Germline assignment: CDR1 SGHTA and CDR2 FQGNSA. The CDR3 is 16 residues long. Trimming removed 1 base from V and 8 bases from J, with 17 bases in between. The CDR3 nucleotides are TGTGCCAGCAGCTTAGGACCCTCTAGCGTCAAGGGGGAGCTGTTTTTT. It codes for CASSLGPSSVKGELFF.

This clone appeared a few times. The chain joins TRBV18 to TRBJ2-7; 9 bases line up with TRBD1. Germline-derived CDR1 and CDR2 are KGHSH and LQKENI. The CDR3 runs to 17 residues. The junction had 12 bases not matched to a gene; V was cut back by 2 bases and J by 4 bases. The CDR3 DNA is TGTGCCAGCTCACCAACCCCCTGGGCGGACAGGGGTTACGAGCAGTACTTC. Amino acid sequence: CASSPTPWADRGYEQYF.

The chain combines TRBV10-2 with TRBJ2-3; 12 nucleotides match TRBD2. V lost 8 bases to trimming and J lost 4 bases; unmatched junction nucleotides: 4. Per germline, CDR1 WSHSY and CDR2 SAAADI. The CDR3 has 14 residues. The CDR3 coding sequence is TGCGCCAGCCGACGGACTAGCGGGGCAGATACGCAGTATTTT. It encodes CASRRTSGADTQYF.

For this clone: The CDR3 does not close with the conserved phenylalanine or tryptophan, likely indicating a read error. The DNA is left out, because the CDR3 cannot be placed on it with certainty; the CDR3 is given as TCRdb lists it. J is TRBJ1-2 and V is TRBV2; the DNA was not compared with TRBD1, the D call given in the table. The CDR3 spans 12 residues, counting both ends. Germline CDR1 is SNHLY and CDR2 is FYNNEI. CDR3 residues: CASSFDREAHTI.

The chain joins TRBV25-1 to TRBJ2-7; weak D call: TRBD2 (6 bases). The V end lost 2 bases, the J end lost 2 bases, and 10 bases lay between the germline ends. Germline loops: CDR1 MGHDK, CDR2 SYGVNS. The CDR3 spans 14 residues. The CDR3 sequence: CASSEPRETYEQYF. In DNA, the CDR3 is TGTGCCAGCAGTGAACCGCGGGAAACCTACGAGCAGTACTTC.

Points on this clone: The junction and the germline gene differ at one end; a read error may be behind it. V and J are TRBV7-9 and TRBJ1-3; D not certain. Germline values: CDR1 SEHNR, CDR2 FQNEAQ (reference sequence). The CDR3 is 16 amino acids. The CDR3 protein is CSSSLRNSISGNTIYF. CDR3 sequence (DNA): TGTTCCAGCAGCTTACGAAACAGCATCTCTGGAAACACCATATATTTT.

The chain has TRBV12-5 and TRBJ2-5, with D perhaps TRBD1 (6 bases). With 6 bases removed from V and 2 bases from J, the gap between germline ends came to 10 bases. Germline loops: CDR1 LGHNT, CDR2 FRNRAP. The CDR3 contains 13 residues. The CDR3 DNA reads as TGTGCTAGTGGGGTAGGGGGTCAAGAGACCCAGTACTTC. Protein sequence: CASGVGGQETQYF.

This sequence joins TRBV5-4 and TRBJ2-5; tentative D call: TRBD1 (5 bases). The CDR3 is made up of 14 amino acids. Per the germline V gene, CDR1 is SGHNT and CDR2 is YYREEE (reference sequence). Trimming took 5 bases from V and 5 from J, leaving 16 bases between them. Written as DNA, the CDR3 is TGTGCCAGCAGTAATCAGGGAAATTTGGAGACCCAGTACTTC. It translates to CASSNQGNLETQYF.

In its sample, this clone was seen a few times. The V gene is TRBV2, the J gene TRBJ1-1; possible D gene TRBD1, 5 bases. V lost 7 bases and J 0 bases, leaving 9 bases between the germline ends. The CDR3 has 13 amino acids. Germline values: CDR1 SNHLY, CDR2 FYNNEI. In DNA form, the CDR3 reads TGTGCCAGCAAAAACAGGTTGAACACTGAAGCTTTCTTT. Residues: CASKNRLNTEAFF.

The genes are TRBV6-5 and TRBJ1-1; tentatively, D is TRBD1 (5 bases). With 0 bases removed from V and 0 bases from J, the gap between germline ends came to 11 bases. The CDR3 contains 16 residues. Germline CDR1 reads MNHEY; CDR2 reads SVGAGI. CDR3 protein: CASSYSNGALNTEAFF. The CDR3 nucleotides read TGTGCCAGCAGTTACTCGAATGGGGCGCTGAACACTGAAGCTTTCTTT.

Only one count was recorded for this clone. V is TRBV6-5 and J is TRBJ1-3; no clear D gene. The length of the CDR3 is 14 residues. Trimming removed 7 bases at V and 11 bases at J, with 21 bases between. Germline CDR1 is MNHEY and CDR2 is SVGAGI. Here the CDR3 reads CASTPGVMSNAIYF. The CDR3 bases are TGTGCCAGCACCCCCGGAGTAATGAGCAACGCCATATATTTT.

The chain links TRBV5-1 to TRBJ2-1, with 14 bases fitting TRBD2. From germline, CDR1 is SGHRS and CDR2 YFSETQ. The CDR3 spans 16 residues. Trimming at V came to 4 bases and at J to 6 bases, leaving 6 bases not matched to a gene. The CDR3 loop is CASSLGLAGVSNEQFF. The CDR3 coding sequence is TGCGCCAGCAGCCTGGGACTAGCGGGAGTAAGCAATGAGCAGTTCTTC.

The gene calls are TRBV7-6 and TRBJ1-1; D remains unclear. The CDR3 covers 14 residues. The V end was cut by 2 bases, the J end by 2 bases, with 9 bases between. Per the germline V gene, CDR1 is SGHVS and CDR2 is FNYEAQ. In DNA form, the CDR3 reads TGTGCCAGCAGCTTAAACCCCAGAAACACTGAAGCTTTCTTT. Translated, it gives CASSLNPRNTEAFF.

The CDR3 reads CASSDLTSGSSYEQYF. CDR3 bases: TGTGCCAGCAGTGACTTAACTAGCGGTTCCTCCTACGAGCAGTACTTC. This chain links TRBV2 with TRBJ2-7, with 8 nucleotides matching TRBD2. CDR3 size: 16 residues. V dropped 3 bases and J dropped 0; count of bases not matched to a gene: 7. The germline V gene encodes CDR1 SNHLY and CDR2 FYNNEI.

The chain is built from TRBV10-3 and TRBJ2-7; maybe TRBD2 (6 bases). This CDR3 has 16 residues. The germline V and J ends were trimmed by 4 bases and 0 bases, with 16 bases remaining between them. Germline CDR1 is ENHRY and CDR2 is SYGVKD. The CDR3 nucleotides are TGTGCCATCAGTGCCTTCGGGACTTCCAACTCCTACGAGCAGTACTTC. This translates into CAISAFGTSNSYEQYF.

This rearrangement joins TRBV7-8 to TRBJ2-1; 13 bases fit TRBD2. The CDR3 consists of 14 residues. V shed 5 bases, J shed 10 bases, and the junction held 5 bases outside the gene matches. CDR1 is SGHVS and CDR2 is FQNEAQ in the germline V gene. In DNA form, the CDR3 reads TGTGCCAGCAGCCCGGGACTAGCGGGACTGGAGCAGTTCTTC. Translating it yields CASSPGLAGLEQFF.

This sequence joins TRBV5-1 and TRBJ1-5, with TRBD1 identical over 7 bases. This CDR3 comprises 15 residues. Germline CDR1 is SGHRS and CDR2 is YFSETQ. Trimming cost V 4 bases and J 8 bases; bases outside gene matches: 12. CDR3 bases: TGCGCCAGCAGCAGACAGGGCGGCCCAGATGAGCCCCAGCATTTT. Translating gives CASSRQGGPDEPQHF.

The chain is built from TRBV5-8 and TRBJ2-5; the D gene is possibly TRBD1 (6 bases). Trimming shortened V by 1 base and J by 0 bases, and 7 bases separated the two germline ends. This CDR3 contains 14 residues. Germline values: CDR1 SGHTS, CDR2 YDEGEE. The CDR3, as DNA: TGTGCCAGCAGCTTGAACAGGGACCAAGAGACCCAGTACTTC. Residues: CASSLNRDQETQYF.

The CDR3 spells CASSLLAGGINEQFF. In nucleotides, the CDR3 is TGTGCCAGCAGTTTACTAGCGGGAGGGATCAATGAGCAGTTCTTC. V usage is TRBV6-5 and J usage is TRBJ2-1, with 13 bases matching TRBD2. The V segment lost 4 bases and the J segment 6 bases; nucleotides outside the gene matches: 3. Germline loops: CDR1 MNHEY, CDR2 SVGAGI. The CDR3 is made up of 15 amino acids.

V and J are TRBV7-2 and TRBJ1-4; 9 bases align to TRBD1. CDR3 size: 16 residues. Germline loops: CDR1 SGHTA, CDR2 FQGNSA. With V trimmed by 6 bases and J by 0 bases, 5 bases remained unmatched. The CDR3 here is CASRPGQGPTNEKLFF. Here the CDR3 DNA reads TGTGCCAGCAGACCCGGACAGGGGCCAACTAATGAAAAACTGTTTTTT.